Below, one T cell receptor (beta chain) is given with its context. This entry belongs to a study of blood T cell repertoires in COVID-19. Measured with immunoSEQ multiplex PCR; TCRdb has only the in-frame clones, and not every one. The top ten hold around 7% of the sample, which has approximately 77,000 clones, approximately 89% seen once. The germline V gene encodes CDR1 KGHSH and CDR2 LQKENI. The CDR3 has 14 residues. Trimming removed 1 base at V and 5 bases at J, with 11 bases between. Sequencing was performed on peripheral blood. The J gene is TRBJ1-1, the V gene TRBV18; TRBD1 is a possible D gene (5 bases). This clonotype was sampled from a woman older than 75 with acute or convalescent COVID-19. The CDR3 loop is CASSPQGAGTEAFF. The CDR3 bases are TGTGCCAGCTCACCACAAGGGGCCGGTACTGAAGCTTTCTTT. The full variable domain, its missing parts supplied by reference TRBV18 and TRBJ1-1, is NAGVMQNPRHLVRRRGQEARLRCSPMKGHSHVYWYRQLPEEGLKFMVYLQKENIIDESGMPKERFSAEFPKEGPSILRIQQVVRGDSAAYFCASSPQGAGTEAFFGQGTRLTVV.